The 32 T cell receptor beta chains below come from one sample, sequenced in a study of PD-1 blockade in classical Hodgkin lymphoma. Generated by immunoSEQ multiplex PCR, the TCRdb table keeps only in-frame clones and is missing some. This table has about 14,000 clones, approximately 83% appearing once. Every patient experienced relapse after autologous stem cell transplantation, and brentuximab vedotin exposure varied. Sequenced material: peripheral blood mononuclear cells (PBMCs), taken at baseline. Receptors were obtained from a human donor with classical Hodgkin lymphoma.

DNA for the CDR3: TGTGCCAGTAGTATGGGAGGGGGGCCCCCCTACGAGCAGTACTTC. Residues: CASSMGGGPPYEQYF. The chain combines TRBV19 with TRBJ2-7; weak D call: TRBD2 (7 bases). The CDR3 runs 15 residues. V was trimmed by 3 bases and J by 2 bases, leaving 14 bases between them. Per the germline V gene, CDR1 is LNHDA and CDR2 is SQIVND (reference sequence).

The chain combines TRBV11-3 with TRBJ2-1, with D possibly called TRBD1 or TRBD2 (6 bases each). The CDR3 totals 13 residues. Germline CDR1 is SGHNT and CDR2 is YENEEA. V lost 7 bases, J lost 7 bases, and 14 bases lay in between. CDR3: CASKGGFTNEQFF. CDR3 nucleotide sequence: TGTGCCAGCAAGGGGGGCTTTACGAATGAGCAGTTCTTC.

The CDR3 spells CASSFWSPGTGTEAFF. The CDR3 region has the DNA TGTGCCAGCAGTTTCTGGTCGCCAGGAACGGGCACTGAAGCTTTCTTT. V and J are TRBV5-6 and TRBJ1-1, with D hard to call. Trimming left V 5 bases short and J 4 bases short, with 21 bases between. Looked up from germline, CDR1 is SGHDT and CDR2 is YYEEEE. This CDR3 contains 16 residues.

To note about this clone: Germline is not matched at one junction end, which may reflect a read error. The chain links TRBV18 to TRBJ2-2; the match to TRBD1 covers 10 bases. CDR1 is KGHSH, CDR2 LQKENI, per germline. There are 18 residues in the CDR3. CDR3 sequence: CASPPPTGGGGSTGELFF. The CDR3 DNA sequence: TGTGCCAGCCCACCACCGACAGGGGGCGGCGGCAGCACCGGGGAGCTGTTTTTT.

The chain is built from TRBV4-1 and TRBJ2-3; tentatively, D is TRBD1 (5 bases). V was trimmed by 0 bases and J by 2 bases, leaving 12 bases between them. The germline CDR1 and CDR2 sequences are MGHRA and YSYEKL. There are 16 residues in the CDR3. The CDR3 DNA reads TGCGCCAGCAGCCAAGATAACACAGGCGTCACAGATACGCAGTATTTT. This sequence encodes CASSQDNTGVTDTQYF.

CDR3 protein: CASSVVGRGRYNEQFF. The CDR3 DNA reads TGTGCCAGCAGCGTAGTAGGAAGGGGGCGGTACAATGAGCAGTTCTTC. This rearrangement joins TRBV9 to TRBJ2-1; 7 bases match TRBD1. V gave up 0 bases and J gave up 4 bases; unmatched junction bases: 7. The CDR3 spans 16 residues. Germline CDR1 and CDR2: SGDLS and YYNGEE.

This chain connects TRBV6-5 to TRBJ1-1; no reliable D call. Trimming stripped 2 bases from V and 3 bases from J, with 10 bases between. CDR1 and CDR2 (germline): MNHEY, SVGAGI. This CDR3 has 14 residues. CDR3 loop: CASSYMLSDTEAFF. For the CDR3, the DNA is TGTGCCAGCAGTTACATGCTCTCGGACACTGAAGCTTTCTTT.

This clone has only a few counts. The rearrangement uses TRBV5-1 and TRBJ2-2; D unresolved. The CDR3 length is 12 residues. V shed 0 bases and J shed 7 bases, with 4 bases lying between them. CDR1 SGHRS and CDR2 YFSETQ come from the germline V gene. The DNA for the CDR3 is TGCGCCAGCAGCTTGGTTAACGGGGAGCTGTTTTTT. This gives the protein CASSLVNGELFF.

The CDR3 sequence: CASGLVRSGAVGNIQYF. The CDR3 bases are TGTGCTAGTGGTTTGGTACGGTCGGGGGCAGTGGGAAACATTCAGTACTTC. The chain couples TRBV12-5 to TRBJ2-4, with D perhaps being TRBD1 or TRBD2 (6 bases each). CDR1 is LGHNT and CDR2 is FRNRAP in the germline V gene. The CDR3 covers 17 residues. V was cut by 0 bases and J by 6 bases, with 18 bases left in between. Variable domain in full (rest from reference TRBV12-5 and TRBJ2-4): DARVTQTPRHKVTEMGQEVTMRCQPILGHNTVFWYRQTMMQGLELLAYFRNRAPLDDSGMPKDRFSAEMPDATLATLKIQPSEPRDSAVYFCASGLVRSGAVGNIQYFGAGTRLSVL.

The chain links TRBV6-6 to TRBJ2-5; 9 bases align to TRBD1. The end of the DNA aligns better with TRBJ2-7, so the J call may be wrong. Germline V gene sequence: CDR1 MNHNY, CDR2 SVGAGI (reference sequence). The CDR3 extends over 15 amino acids. The CDR3: CASSYEDRGPYEQYF. The CDR3, as DNA: TGTGCCAGCAGTTATGAGGACAGGGGACCCTACGAGCAGTACTTC.

A word on this clone: Sequence at one end of the junction differs from germline and may be a read error. This chain joins TRBV5-3 and TRBJ2-7, with 8 bases that match TRBD2. TRBV5-3 is reported as an ORF; its role is uncertain. The CDR3 extends over 14 amino acids. Written as DNA, the CDR3 is TGTGCCAGCAGCTTCACTAGCGGACCCTACGAGCAGTACTTC. Translating it yields CASSFTSGPYEQYF.

The CDR3 sequence: CASSLWAGQGAVSNQPQHF. CDR3 sequence (DNA): TGTGCCAGCAGTTTATGGGCGGGACAGGGGGCTGTGTCCAATCAGCCCCAGCATTTT. The V call is TRBV28, the J call TRBJ1-5, with TRBD1 identical over 12 bases. CDR3 length equals 19 residues. After removal of 0 bases from V and 3 bases from J, the junction contained 9 bases not matched to a gene. Germline loops: CDR1 MDHEN, CDR2 SYDVKM.

The genes are TRBV11-3 and TRBJ2-1; possibly TRBD2 for D (6 bases). This CDR3 is 14 amino acids long. Per the germline V gene, CDR1 is SGHNT and CDR2 is YENEEA. V shed 0 bases and J shed 9 bases, with 12 bases lying between them. The DNA of the CDR3 is TGTGCCAGCAGCTTAGATCTCGGGAGAGCTGAGCAGTTCTTC. The encoded protein is CASSLDLGRAEQFF.

The gene calls are TRBV2 and TRBJ2-1; the D call may be TRBD1 or TRBD2 (6 bases each). The CDR3 spans 16 residues. From germline, CDR1 is SNHLY and CDR2 FYNNEI. V was shortened by 10 bases and J by 0 bases, with 19 bases between the two germline ends. The CDR3 here is CATLGGIYSSYNEQFF. The CDR3 region has the DNA TGTGCCACCCTAGGGGGGATCTACAGCTCCTACAATGAGCAGTTCTTC.

J is TRBJ2-4 and V is TRBV4-1; D possibly matches TRBD1 or TRBD2 (5 bases each). This CDR3 spans 15 amino acids. Germline loops: CDR1 MGHRA, CDR2 YSYEKL. V lost 1 base and J lost 6, with 13 bases in between. The CDR3 DNA follows: TGCGCCAGCAGCCAAGGTTGGGACGATTCAAACATTCAGTACTTC. Amino acid sequence: CASSQGWDDSNIQYF.

This CDR3 is CASSLAATGFYNEQFF. The CDR3 region has the DNA TGTGCCAGCAGCTTGGCCGCGACGGGCTTCTACAATGAGCAGTTCTTC. The chain carries TRBV5-4 and TRBJ2-1; D is unclear. The CDR3 extends over 16 amino acids. The germline gives CDR1 SGHNT, CDR2 YYREEE (reference sequence). V was clipped by 0 bases and J by 3 bases, with 13 bases between them.

The chain recombines TRBV29-1 with TRBJ1-2; D possibly corresponds to TRBD1 (6 bases). The CDR3 covers 15 residues. V gave up 0 bases and J gave up 6 bases, with 17 bases separating them. From germline, CDR1 is SQVTM and CDR2 ANQGSEA. As DNA, the CDR3 is TGCAGCGTTGAAGATCCCCGGACAGCTTCCCATGGCTACACCTTC. Amino acid sequence: CSVEDPRTASHGYTF.

V and J are TRBV28 and TRBJ1-1; the D is unclear. CDR1 MDHEN and CDR2 SYDVKM come from the germline V gene. With 2 bases removed from V and 6 bases from J, the gap between germline ends came to 13 bases. The CDR3 is made up of 14 amino acids. In DNA form, the CDR3 reads TGTGCCAGCAGTTTAAGACAATTTAACGCTGAAGCTTTCTTT. This codes for CASSLRQFNAEAFF.

Concerning this clone: At one end, the junction sequence differs from germline, possibly due to a read error. V gene TRBV5-5 combines with J gene TRBJ2-7; 9 bases fit TRBD1. The CDR3 covers 12 residues. Looked up from germline, CDR1 is SGHKS and CDR2 is YYEKEE (reference sequence). Here the CDR3 reads CASSFDRGVPCF. CDR3 nucleotides: TGTGCCAGCAGCTTCGACAGGGGGGTACCTTGCTTC.

This sequence joins TRBV29-1 and TRBJ2-7; 11 bases align to TRBD2. The trim removed 6 bases at V and 3 bases at J, leaving 4 bases unmatched. CDR3 length equals 13 residues. Germline V lookup: CDR1 SQVTM, CDR2 ANQGSEA. The CDR3 DNA is TGCAGCGTCGCTGGGACTAGCGGCTACGAGCAGTACTTC. Protein sequence: CSVAGTSGYEQYF.

The chain joins TRBV2 to TRBJ2-3; a possible D gene is TRBD2 (5 bases). This CDR3 is built from 15 residues. Deletions cut 6 bases from V and 4 bases from J, with 17 bases between. Germline V gives CDR1 SNHLY, CDR2 FYNNEI. In DNA form, the CDR3 reads TGTGCCAGCAGGAACGGGAACCTAGGCGCAGATACGCAGTATTTT. It encodes CASRNGNLGADTQYF.

This chain uses TRBV7-9 with TRBJ1-1; D remains unclear. The CDR3 contains 15 residues. The germline V and J ends were trimmed by 4 bases and 3 bases, with 15 bases remaining between them. Germline CDR1 SEHNR, CDR2 FQNEAQ (reference sequence). For the CDR3, the DNA is TGTGCCAGCAGCTGGGCCAGTGTCGGAGACACTGAAGCTTTCTTT. It encodes CASSWASVGDTEAFF.

This chain connects TRBV28 to TRBJ1-3, with 8 nucleotides matching TRBD1. Trimming at V came to 5 bases and at J to 2 bases, leaving 8 bases not matched to a gene. Germline CDR1 and CDR2: MDHEN and SYDVKM. The CDR3 length is 16 residues. The CDR3 loop reads CASSRRQGIAGNTIYF. CDR3 DNA sequence: TGTGCCAGCAGTCGGAGACAGGGGATCGCTGGAAACACCATATATTTT.

This chain connects TRBV9 to TRBJ2-5; TRBD2 agrees at 13 bases. Germline values: CDR1 SGDLS, CDR2 YYNGEE. This CDR3 region has 16 residues. After removal of 0 bases from V and 2 bases from J, the junction contained 1 base not matched to a gene. Here the CDR3 reads CASSVGGLAGQETQYF. The CDR3 DNA is TGTGCCAGCAGCGTAGGGGGACTAGCGGGGCAAGAGACCCAGTACTTC.

The J gene is TRBJ2-3, the V gene TRBV5-1, with 12 nucleotides matching TRBD1. The CDR3 extends over 17 amino acids. Germline lookup yields CDR1 SGHRS and CDR2 YFSETQ. V lost 0 bases, J lost 1 base, and 3 bases stayed unmatched. The CDR3 loop is CASSLVGTGGGTDTQYF. CDR3 bases: TGCGCCAGCAGCTTGGTAGGGACAGGGGGCGGCACAGATACGCAGTATTTT.

The chain recombines TRBV2 with TRBJ1-4; unclear D gene. Germline loops: CDR1 SNHLY, CDR2 FYNNEI. Trimming left V 6 bases short and J 8 bases short, with 16 bases between. The CDR3 contains 14 residues. This CDR3 is CASRAEESGEKLFF. The CDR3 DNA reads TGTGCCAGCAGAGCCGAGGAGTCGGGGGAAAAACTGTTTTTT.

V usage is TRBV5-4 and J usage is TRBJ2-5, with 12 bases matching TRBD2. J lost 5 bases, V lost 4 bases, and 6 bases had no gene match. From germline, CDR1 is SGHNT and CDR2 YYREEE (reference sequence). This CDR3 spans 15 amino acids. CDR3: CASSNRLAGVETQYF. The CDR3 DNA is TGTGCCAGCAGCAACCGACTAGCGGGGGTGGAGACCCAGTACTTC.

The V and J genes are TRBV7-3 and TRBJ2-3; either TRBD1 or TRBD2 may fit D (5 bases each). This CDR3 spans 13 amino acids. Trimming removed 5 bases from V and 5 bases from J, with 11 bases in between. Germline values: CDR1 SGHTA, CDR2 FQGTGA. In nucleotides, the CDR3 is TGTGCCAGCAGCCCACGGGACGGAGATACGCAGTATTTT. It yields the protein CASSPRDGDTQYF.

In its sample, this clone was seen a few times. This chain connects TRBV6-6 to TRBJ1-5; 8 bases are shared with TRBD1. The V gene end was trimmed by 2 bases and the J gene end by 1 base; junction bases not matched to a gene: 4. Germline V lookup: CDR1 MNHNY, CDR2 SVGAGI (reference sequence). The length of the CDR3 is 16 residues. The chain's CDR3 is CASSYRGDRSNQPQHF. Written as DNA, the CDR3 is TGTGCCAGCAGTTACAGGGGGGACAGGAGCAATCAGCCCCAGCATTTT.

The chain employs TRBV28 and TRBJ2-2; 8 nucleotides agree with TRBD2. Germline-derived CDR1 and CDR2 are MDHEN and SYDVKM. This CDR3 has 14 residues. Germline trimming cut 2 bases from V and 6 bases from J; bases unmatched to any gene: 2. CDR3 coding DNA: TGTGCCAGCAGTTTAGGGACTAGGTCCGGGGAGCTGTTTTTT. Translating it yields CASSLGTRSGELFF.

The chain employs TRBV2 and TRBJ2-7, with D perhaps matching TRBD2 (6 bases). Per germline, CDR1 SNHLY and CDR2 FYNNEI. Trimming stripped 4 bases from V and 6 bases from J, with 10 bases between. CDR3 length: 12 amino acids. CDR3 DNA sequence: TGTGCCAGCAGTGTAGTAGCGGCCGAGCAGTACTTC. Protein product: CASSVVAAEQYF.

The chain couples TRBV4-1 to TRBJ1-6; D is undetermined. Germline CDR1 reads MGHRA; CDR2 reads YSYEKL. The CDR3 has 15 residues. V lost 2 bases and J 16 bases, leaving 21 bases between the germline ends. CDR3 protein: CASSQPYLDAPPLHF. CDR3 DNA sequence: TGCGCCAGCAGCCAACCCTATCTCGACGCCCCTCCTCTCCACTTT.